The TCR beta chain under discussion was sequenced for a study of blood T cell repertoires in COVID-19. The table came from immunoSEQ multiplex PCR; TCRdb's copy has only in-frame clones and leaves some out. The sample carries 350,000 or so clones, about 91% recorded once. This CDR3 is built from 14 residues. The V segment lost 4 bases and the J segment 7 bases; nucleotides outside the gene matches: 8. Germline CDR1 and CDR2: SQVTM and ANQGSEA. Material for sequencing was peripheral blood. This sequence joins TRBV29-1 and TRBJ1-3; 9 bases fit TRBD1. This sequence was found in a woman in her twenties or thirties with COVID-19, enrolled during active disease. The DNA for the CDR3 is TGCAGCGTTGCACAGGGGGCAGCGAGGAACACCATATATTTT. Amino acids: CSVAQGAARNTIYF.